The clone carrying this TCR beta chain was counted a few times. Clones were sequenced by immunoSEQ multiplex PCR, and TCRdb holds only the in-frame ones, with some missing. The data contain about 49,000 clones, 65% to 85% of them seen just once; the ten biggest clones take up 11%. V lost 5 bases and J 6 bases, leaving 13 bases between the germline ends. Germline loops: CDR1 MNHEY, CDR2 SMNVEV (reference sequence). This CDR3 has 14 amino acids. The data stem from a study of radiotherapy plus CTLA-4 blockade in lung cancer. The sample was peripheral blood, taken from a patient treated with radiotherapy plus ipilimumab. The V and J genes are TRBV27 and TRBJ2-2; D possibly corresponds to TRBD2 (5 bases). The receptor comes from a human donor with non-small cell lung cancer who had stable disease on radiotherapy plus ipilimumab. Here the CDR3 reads CASSLRPDSGELFF. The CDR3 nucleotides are TGTGCCAGCAGTCTTCGGCCGGACTCCGGGGAGCTGTTTTTT.